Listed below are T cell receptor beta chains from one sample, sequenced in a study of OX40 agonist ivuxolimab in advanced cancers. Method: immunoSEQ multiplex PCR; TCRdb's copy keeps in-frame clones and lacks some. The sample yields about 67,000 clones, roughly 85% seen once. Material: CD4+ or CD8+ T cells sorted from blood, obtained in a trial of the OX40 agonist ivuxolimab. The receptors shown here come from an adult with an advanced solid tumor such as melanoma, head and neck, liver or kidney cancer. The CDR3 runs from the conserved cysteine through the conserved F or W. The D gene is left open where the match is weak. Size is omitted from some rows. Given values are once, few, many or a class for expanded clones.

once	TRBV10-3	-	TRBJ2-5	TGTGCCATCAGTGACAGGGAGGAGACCCAGTACTTC	CAISDREETQYF
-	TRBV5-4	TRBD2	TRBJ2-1	TGTGCCAGCAGCTCAGGACTAGCGGGACCAAACAATGAGCAGTTCTTC	CASSSGLAGPNNEQFF
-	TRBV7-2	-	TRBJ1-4	TGTGCCAGCAGCTTAGTGGGGGTCCCGGAAAAACTGTTTTTT	CASSLVGVPEKLFF
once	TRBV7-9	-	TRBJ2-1	TGTGCCAGCAGCTTAGTTGGCCGAGGGGATGAGCAGTTCTTC	CASSLVGRGDEQFF
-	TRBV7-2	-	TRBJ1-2	TGTGCCAGCAGCTTAGAGAAATGGGGCTATGGCTACACCTTC	CASSLEKWGYGYTF
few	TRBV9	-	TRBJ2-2	TGTGCCAGCAGCGTGTTGGCCGGGGAGCTGTTTTTT	CASSVLAGELFF
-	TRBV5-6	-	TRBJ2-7	TGTGCCAGCAGCTTCCCGGGACGGCTGGGCCGGGACGAGCAGTACTTC	CASSFPGRLGRDEQYF
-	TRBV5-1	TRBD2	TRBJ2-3	TGCGCCAGCAGCTTGGGGACTAGCGGCAGCCGGCAGTATTTT	CASSLGTSGSRQYF
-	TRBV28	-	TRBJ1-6	TGTGCCAGCAGTTTATGGGACCAAAATTCACCCCTCCACTTT	CASSLWDQNSPLHF
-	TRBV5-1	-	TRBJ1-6	TGCGCCAGCAGCTTGTCGGCTTATAATAATTCACCCCTCCACTTT	CASSLSAYNNSPLHF
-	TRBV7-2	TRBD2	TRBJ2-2	TGTGCCAGCAGCCCGGGGGGGCCGTTGAGCGGGGAGCTGTTTTTT	CASSPGGPLSGELFF
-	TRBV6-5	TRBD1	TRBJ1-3	TGTGCCAGCAGCCCCGGGACAGGGAAAAACACCATATATTTT	CASSPGTGKNTIYF
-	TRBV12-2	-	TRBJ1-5	TGTGCAAGTCGCTTAGCCGGGGGCTACAATCAGCCCCAGCATTTT	CASRLAGGYNQPQHF
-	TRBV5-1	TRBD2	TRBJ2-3	TGCGCCAGCAGCCGGACTAGCGGGGGCACAGATACGCAGTATTTT	CASSRTSGGTDTQYF